This TCR beta chain was identified in a study of T-cell reconstitution after alpha-beta-depleted transplantation in children. This clonotype was recorded at least ten times. V lost 4 bases to trimming and J lost 8 bases, with 11 bases between them. This CDR3 is 12 amino acids long. During its preparation, the TCRbeta library received unique molecular identifiers. From the PCR reads, TCRdb called clonotypes with MiXCR, one entry per CDR3 protein. The sample includes some 220,000 distinct CDR3 sequences, around 9.5% of them seen just once. The V gene is TRBV12-3 or TRBV12-4, the J gene TRBJ1-2; D gene unclear. This specimen was PBMCs from the stem cell graft donor, taken from the stem cell graft. The TCR originated in a human donor who donated a stem cell graft to a child with acute lymphoblastic leukemia. The CDR3 loop is CASSSSDVGYTF. The DNA for the CDR3 is TGTGCCAGCAGTTCATCAGACGTGGGCTACACCTTC.